The present TCR beta chain was sequenced within a study of shared clonotypes between healthy human individuals. The CDR3 has 16 residues. V dropped 0 bases and J dropped 4; count of bases not matched to a gene: 7. Germline V gene lookup returns CDR1 MGHRA and CDR2 YSYEKL. Deep level was the assay's run setting. Assay used: immunoSEQ multiplex PCR; TCRdb lists only in-frame clones, some missing. The table has fewer than 700,000 clones, 70% to 80% seen once. The sequenced sample was PBMCs. V gene TRBV4-1 combines with J gene TRBJ2-5; 8 bases map to TRBD2. This TCR came from a middle-aged woman in good health. Some clones in this sample may be carry-over from other donors' samples. The CDR3 region is CASSQDRTSSPETQYF. CDR3 coding DNA: TGCGCCAGCAGCCAAGACAGGACTAGCTCCCCAGAGACCCAGTACTTC.